This TCR beta chain was profiled in a study of T cell repertoires in cytomegalovirus infection. Study at large: Alongside well-studied HLA-B-restricted CMV epitopes, recently identified HLA-C-restricted CMV epitopes were also used. Whole-study results and caveats: The ex vivo response was dominated by HLA-C-restricted CMV-specific TCR beta clonotypes.

The CDR3 consists of 16 residues. The germline V gene has CDR1 SEHNR and CDR2 FQNEAQ (reference sequence). Trimming removed 4 bases at V and 1 base at J, with 16 bases between. One entry per CDR3 protein results from TCRdb running MiXCR on the reads. Among roughly 350,000 distinct CDR3 sequences listed, nearly 35% were seen once. This clonotype has more than one count but fewer than ten. Antigen: not known. The receptor's source is a human donor in good health (CMV status not recorded). Some clones in this sample may be carry-over from other donors' samples. The sample consisted of cultured PBMCs, taken from culture after CMV antigen stimulation. The chain employs TRBV7-9 and TRBJ1-1; tentative D call: TRBD1 (6 bases). CDR3 region: CASSSRTAGRNTEAFF. CDR3 bases: TGTGCCAGCAGCTCTAGGACAGCGGGTAGGAACACTGAAGCTTTCTTT.